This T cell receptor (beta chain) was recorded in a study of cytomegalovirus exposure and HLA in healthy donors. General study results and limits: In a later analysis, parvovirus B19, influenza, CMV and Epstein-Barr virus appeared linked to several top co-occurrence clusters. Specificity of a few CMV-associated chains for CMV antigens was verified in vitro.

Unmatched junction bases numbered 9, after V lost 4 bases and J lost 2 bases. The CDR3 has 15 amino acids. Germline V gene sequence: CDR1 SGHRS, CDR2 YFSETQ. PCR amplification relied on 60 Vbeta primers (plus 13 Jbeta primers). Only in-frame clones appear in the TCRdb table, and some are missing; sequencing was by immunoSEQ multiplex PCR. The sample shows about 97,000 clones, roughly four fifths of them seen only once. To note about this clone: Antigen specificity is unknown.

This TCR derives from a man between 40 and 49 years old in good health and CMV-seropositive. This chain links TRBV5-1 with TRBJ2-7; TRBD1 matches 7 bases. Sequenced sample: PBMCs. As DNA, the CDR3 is TGCGCCAGCAGCCCGGAGGCCCAGGGGGCCTACGAGCAGTACTTC. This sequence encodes CASSPEAQGAYEQYF.